The sequence of this TCR beta chain was determined in a study of T cells in Graves' hyperthyroidism and ophthalmopathy (dated by TCRdb to the late 2010s). With respect to the entire study: Peripheral blood samples were taken at the time of initial diagnosis, prior to any treatment. To identify TCR V-J signatures that set the groups apart, the researchers used a discovery cohort of more than 95 patients, made up of 40 to 45 with Graves' ophthalmopathy and 57 with stable Graves' hyperthyroidism. Prospective prediction of ophthalmopathy was tested in an independent validation cohort of fewer than 20 hyperthyroidism patients and approximately 17 patients who later progressed to ophthalmopathy. The 100 or so discovery patients were divided at random into training and test sets in a 7:3 ratio. The study also compared thyroid tissue and blood T-cell repertoires from about six Graves' hyperthyroidism patients. After sampling, hyperthyroidism patients received methimazole starting at 30 mg daily, and ophthalmopathy patients received high-dose intravenous methylprednisolone. TCR Vbeta CDR3 sequencing of 120 to 150 peripheral blood samples (over 40 ophthalmopathy, 75 to 85 hyperthyroidism and approximately 17 progressor patients) is reported in the paper. What the work shows at the level of the full study, not this receptor alone: Most expanded thyroid clonotypes (frequency above 0.001) were also found in blood, which suggests that blood repertoires may mirror thyroid immune responses. Sample size was not statistically predetermined, and blinding of investigators to group allocation was not performed. During validation, the model predicted progression to ophthalmopathy a median of roughly 7.1 months ahead of onset, with roughly 65% sensitivity and less than 85% specificity. In cross-validation, a model built on a 13 V-J signature told ophthalmopathy apart from stable hyperthyroidism with 85% to 90% sensitivity and around 83% specificity, and in testing the same model reached 80%/75%.

Graves' hyperthyroidism was defined as stable when no progression to ophthalmopathy occurred over 18 months of follow-up. Hyperthyroidism patients were aged 18 to 65 years and newly diagnosed, with disease duration of less than 2 months. Any patient with an uncontrolled infection, another autoimmune disease, pregnancy or lactation was excluded. Clinical symptoms, serum thyroxine and TRAb, thyroid ultrasound, and orbital computed tomography formed the basis for the diagnoses. PBMCs were isolated from about 9.2 ml of fresh peripheral blood by Ficoll-Paque density gradient centrifugation. Total RNA was extracted with Trizol reagent, and quality was checked on an Agilent 2100 Bioanalyzer. This clonotype was observed many times. The clone's antigen remains unknown. Qualities for individual bases were not recorded, and no much larger clone is one base off. TCR beta CDR3 regions were amplified from RNA transcripts. A first-round RT-PCR of the TCR CDR3 used the HTBI primer set with the Qiagen OneStep RT-PCR kit. Libraries were constructed in a second round of multiplex PCR, after which size selection and purification were performed. Libraries were sequenced paired-end with 100 bp reads on an Illumina HiSeq2000. As for the authors' bioinformatics: SOAPnuke was used to process the raw data, with reads discarded if the reads contained adapters or uncalled bases, had a mean Phred below 15, or lacked an exact constant-primer or identifier match. High-quality paired reads were merged with COPE v1.2.5, and unique nucleotide sequences were defined as clonotypes. MiTCR v1.1 was used to align the clonotypes against IMGT TRBV, TRBD and TRBJ reference segments. The analysis was restricted to V-J combinations with a frequency above 0.0001, which together covered just over 99% of the repertoires. The TCS score was defined as the ratio of F50 (clonal expansion) to E x V (chaos), calculated using BLOSUM62-based TCRdist between CDR3 peptides within each V-J. Welch's t-statistics and random forest reduced approximately 520 V-J features to 13, which were used in a naive Bayes classifier (R e1071). Thyroid-blood repertoire similarity was quantified with the Morisita-Horn index. The public reads were run again by TCRdb, first through fastp at Q25 and then through MiXCR, and only productive beta chains were kept. Each CDR3 protein appears once, grouped with its most common genes and DNA. The V and J calls shown here were made by TCRdb, not taken from the authors' results. Here the sample has about 840,000 distinct CDR3 sequences; more than 30% occur a single time. The ten largest clones take up approximately 8.7% of the sample.

Germline trimming amounts to 8 bases on V and 0 bases on J, with 6 as the count of junction bases outside the gene matches. Including the terminal cysteine and phenylalanine, the CDR3 comprises 15 residues. Of all the DNA, just the CDR3 is kept, 45 bases in frame from base 1. The germline V gene (reference sequence) supplies CDR1 SEHNR and CDR2 FQNEAQ. The TCR originated in a young man with Graves' hyperthyroidism. Sample: blood. The V and J segments used are TRBV7-9 and TRBJ1-1; 10 bases in between match TRBD1. The nucleotide sequence is TGTGCCAGCGGTTTGACAGGGGGCATGAACACTGAAGCTTTCTTT. Its amino acids are CASGLTGGMNTEAFF.